This entry lists 28 T cell receptor beta chains sequenced from one sample in a study of control samples from healthy donors and cancer patients. Sequencing was performed with immunoSEQ multiplex PCR; in TCRdb, only in-frame clones are kept and a portion is missing. The table has 75,000 to 95,000 clones, about four fifths seen once. Material for sequencing was PBMCs. Receptors were obtained from a man aged 70-80 years with lung cancer.

V gene TRBV7-8 combines with J gene TRBJ2-6; D remains unclear. This CDR3 region has 17 residues. Trimming took off 5 bases at V and 0 bases at J, with 14 bases between the two ends. Germline V gene sequence: CDR1 SGHVS, CDR2 FQNEAQ. The CDR3 DNA sequence: TGTGCCAGCAGCGACAAAAGGTTGGCCTCTGGGGCCAACGTCCTGACTTTC. This translates into CASSDKRLASGANVLTF. The full variable domain, its missing parts supplied by reference TRBV7-8 and TRBJ2-6, is GAGVSQSPRYKVAKRGQDVALRCDPISGHVSLFWYQQALGQGPEFLTYFQNEAQLDKSGLPSDRFFAERPEGSVSTLKIQRTQQEDSAVYLCASSDKRLASGANVLTFGAGSRLTVL.

This clone has a handful of counts. The chain combines TRBV11-2 with TRBJ2-2; D uncertain. This CDR3 has 12 residues. The V and J ends lost 4 bases and 6 bases respectively, with 6 bases between them. Germline V gene lookup returns CDR1 SGHAT and CDR2 FQNNGV. The DNA of the CDR3 is TGTGCCAGCAGCTCCCCCGCCGGGGAGCTGTTTTTT. Encoded protein: CASSSPAGELFF.

V is TRBV10-1 and J is TRBJ2-1; 11 bases are shared with TRBD1. Losses at the gene ends were 6 bases for V and 9 bases for J; bases not matched to a gene: 13. The length of the CDR3 is 16 residues. Per the germline V gene, CDR1 is WNHNN and CDR2 is SYGVQD (reference sequence). This chain's CDR3 is CASSRGQGALRGEQFF. The CDR3 nucleotides are TGCGCCAGCAGCCGCGGACAGGGGGCCCTACGTGGTGAGCAGTTCTTC.

The sample holds one count of this clone. This chain joins TRBV30 and TRBJ2-2; TRBD1 matches at 9 bases. After removal of 8 bases from V and 7 bases from J, the junction contained 17 bases not matched to a gene. In germline, CDR1 is GTSNPN, CDR2 SVGIG (reference sequence). The CDR3 totals 16 residues. In DNA form, the CDR3 reads TGTGCCACCCCAGGACAGGGGAACCGGTGGGGCGGGGAGCTGTTTTTT. Translating gives CATPGQGNRWGGELFF.

This rearrangement joins TRBV6-2 or TRBV6-3 to TRBJ2-5, with TRBD2 matching over 14 bases. Germline trimming cut 5 bases from V and 4 bases from J; bases unmatched to any gene: 6. Looked up from germline, CDR1 is MNHEY and CDR2 is SVGEGT. The CDR3 length is 16 residues. CDR3 protein: CASSTRTSGGTETQYF. The CDR3 nucleotides read TGTGCCAGCAGTACGAGGACTAGCGGGGGGACAGAGACCCAGTACTTC.

This clone has a handful of counts. This chain links TRBV5-1 with TRBJ2-5, with a tentative D call TRBD2 (5 bases). Germline V gene data show CDR1 as SGHRS and CDR2 as YFSETQ. The CDR3 loop spans 14 amino acids. The V and J ends lost 0 bases and 2 bases respectively, with 8 bases between them. Here the CDR3 reads CASSLEGAQETQYF. CDR3 nucleotides: TGCGCCAGCAGCTTGGAGGGAGCGCAAGAGACCCAGTACTTC.

The chain employs TRBV23-1 and TRBJ2-7, with 12 bases aligning to TRBD2. TRBV23-1 counts as an open reading frame of uncertain function. With V trimmed by 9 bases and J by 4 bases, 13 bases remained unmatched. The CDR3 has 16 residues. The CDR3 sequence: CASPTPASGGAYEQYF. The CDR3 bases are TGCGCCAGTCCGACCCCGGCTAGCGGGGGGGCTTACGAGCAGTACTTC.

The rearrangement links TRBV2 to TRBJ1-2; no clear D. V lost 5 bases, J lost 0 bases, and 7 bases lay in between. The CDR3 consists of 13 residues. CDR1 SNHLY and CDR2 FYNNEI come from the germline V gene. Here the CDR3 reads CASSRTANYGYTF. The CDR3 DNA follows: TGTGCCAGCAGTCGGACCGCTAACTATGGCTACACCTTC.

The chain joins TRBV7-3 to TRBJ2-3; D gene unclear. The CDR3 contains 13 residues. V lost 4 bases, J lost 0 bases, and 5 bases lay in between. Germline assignment: CDR1 SGHTA and CDR2 FQGTGA. This CDR3 reads CASSSASTDTQYF. In DNA form, the CDR3 reads TGTGCCAGCAGCTCCGCTAGCACAGATACGCAGTATTTT.

The V gene is TRBV4-1, the J gene TRBJ1-1, with D possibly being TRBD1 (5 bases). This CDR3 has 14 residues. CDR1 is MGHRA and CDR2 is YSYEKL in the germline V gene. The V gene lost 0 bases and the J gene lost 1 base, with 6 bases spanning the gap. CDR3 coding DNA: TGCGCCAGCAGCCAAGATGGGGGGAACACTGAAGCTTTCTTT. Translated: CASSQDGGNTEAFF.

The chain is built from TRBV6-4 and TRBJ2-5, with TRBD1 as a possible D gene (6 bases). Germline-derived CDR1 and CDR2 are MRHNA and SNTAGT. This CDR3 has 14 amino acids. Trimming took off 10 bases at V and 5 bases at J, with 20 bases between the two ends. This CDR3 reads CAINRDDFSETQYF. DNA for the CDR3: TGTGCCATCAACAGGGACGACTTTTCGGAGACCCAGTACTTC.

As DNA, the CDR3 is TGCGCCAGCAGCTCTCCTAGCCCAGCCAAAAACATTCAGTACTTC. Encoded protein: CASSSPSPAKNIQYF. The rearrangement links TRBV5-1 to TRBJ2-4, with a possible D match to TRBD2 (5 bases). The CDR3 covers 15 residues. Trimming removed 3 bases from V and 0 bases from J, with 10 bases in between. From germline, CDR1 is SGHRS and CDR2 YFSETQ.

The J gene is TRBJ1-6, the V gene TRBV4-1, with D hard to call. CDR3 length equals 14 residues. Trimming took 1 base from V and 8 from J, leaving 9 bases between them. Per germline, CDR1 MGHRA and CDR2 YSYEKL. The CDR3 protein is CASSQVDLDSPLHF. In DNA form, the CDR3 reads TGCGCCAGCAGCCAAGTTGATCTCGATTCACCCCTCCACTTT.

This clone occurred once. The genes are TRBV5-1 and TRBJ2-7, with D possibly TRBD2 on 6 matching bases. V was clipped by 7 bases and J by 0 bases, with 14 bases between them. CDR3 size: 14 residues. Germline-derived CDR1 and CDR2 are SGHRS and YFSETQ. CDR3 in DNA: TGCGCCAGCGCGGGACCGGTCAACTCCTACGAGCAGTACTTC. Translation gives CASAGPVNSYEQYF.

This clone was recorded only once. This rearrangement joins TRBV19 to TRBJ1-1, with D tentatively TRBD1 (5 bases). Germline loops: CDR1 LNHDA, CDR2 SQIVND (reference sequence). The V end lost 5 bases, the J end lost 7 bases, and 8 bases lay between the germline ends. The CDR3 consists of 11 residues. CDR3: CASSQGFEAFF. The CDR3 region has the DNA TGTGCCAGTAGTCAGGGATTTGAAGCTTTCTTT.

The rearrangement joins TRBV18 to TRBJ2-3; D is unresolved. Trimming removed 4 bases at V and 0 bases at J, with 5 bases between. Germline assignment: CDR1 KGHSH and CDR2 LQKENI. This CDR3 is 13 amino acids long. CDR3 residues: CASSLISTDTQYF. The CDR3 DNA reads as TGTGCCAGCTCACTAATTAGCACAGATACGCAGTATTTT.

V usage is TRBV5-1 and J usage is TRBJ2-3, with 15 bases that match TRBD2. The V segment lost 7 bases and the J segment 1 base; nucleotides outside the gene matches: 7. This CDR3 comprises 17 residues. The germline V gene encodes CDR1 SGHRS and CDR2 YFSETQ. CDR3 protein: CASSGLAGGWGTDTQYF. For the CDR3, the DNA is TGCGCCAGCTCGGGACTAGCGGGGGGTTGGGGCACAGATACGCAGTATTTT.

The chain is built from TRBV12-3 or TRBV12-4 and TRBJ1-1; maybe TRBD1 (6 bases). V was shortened by 9 bases and J by 6 bases, with 17 bases between the two germline ends. There are 13 residues in the CDR3. As DNA, the CDR3 is TGTGCCAGTGGGGGCAGGGGAAGGGCTGAAGCTTTCTTT. The encoded protein is CASGGRGRAEAFF.

The V call is TRBV7-2, the J call TRBJ2-6, with D possibly called TRBD1 or TRBD2 (7 bases each). Trimming cost V 3 bases and J 0 bases, with 12 bases left between them. The CDR3 covers 17 residues. The germline CDR1 and CDR2 sequences are SGHTA and FQGNSA. Here the CDR3 DNA reads TGTGCCAGCAGCTTCAGGGGGGGAGTCTCTGGGGCCAACGTCCTGACTTTC. Translating gives CASSFRGGVSGANVLTF.

The J gene is TRBJ2-2, the V gene TRBV30; D possibly uses TRBD1 or TRBD2 (5 bases each). V was clipped by 4 bases and J by 1 base, with 10 bases between them. This CDR3 has 14 amino acids. The germline CDR1 and CDR2 sequences are GTSNPN and SVGIG (reference sequence). For the CDR3, the DNA is TGTGCCTGGAAGGGGACGGTGAACACCGGGGAGCTGTTTTTT. Translated, it gives CAWKGTVNTGELFF.

J is TRBJ1-1 and V is TRBV14; D perhaps matches TRBD1 (5 bases). Trimming took off 6 bases at V and 5 bases at J, with 13 bases between the two ends. CDR1 is SGHDN and CDR2 is FVKESK in the germline V gene. The CDR3 loop spans 13 amino acids. CDR3 in DNA: TGTGCCAGCAGGCGGACGCAGGGTACTGAAGCTTTCTTT. This translates into CASRRTQGTEAFF.

The chain recombines TRBV28 with TRBJ2-7; 8 bases map to TRBD1. Per germline, CDR1 MDHEN and CDR2 SYDVKM. The junction had 16 bases not matched to a gene; V was cut back by 3 bases and J by 6 bases. The CDR3 has 17 residues. The CDR3 region is CASSLWKSRTGWSEQYF. In DNA form, the CDR3 reads TGTGCCAGCAGTTTGTGGAAATCCAGGACAGGGTGGAGCGAGCAGTACTTC.

The chain recombines TRBV14 with TRBJ2-5; D unresolved. Germline CDR1 SGHDN, CDR2 FVKESK. This CDR3 has 16 residues. V lost 0 bases and J 0 bases, leaving 11 bases between the germline ends. In nucleotides, the CDR3 is TGTGCCAGCAGCCAAGAACCAAACAGCTACCAAGAGACCCAGTACTTC. It yields the protein CASSQEPNSYQETQYF.

The V and J genes are TRBV24-1 and TRBJ2-3, with 7 bases identical to TRBD2. Germline assignment: CDR1 KGHDR and CDR2 SFDVKD. This CDR3 has 15 residues. The V and J ends lost 4 bases and 2 bases, in that order; junction bases with no gene match: 5. CDR3 DNA: TGTGCCACCAGTGACGTGGGAGGGTCCACAGATACGCAGTATTTT. It translates to CATSDVGGSTDTQYF.

The genes are TRBV7-9 and TRBJ1-2, with D unclear. V lost 3 bases to trimming and J lost 3 bases, with 11 bases between them. Germline assignment: CDR1 SEHNR and CDR2 FQNEAQ (reference sequence). The CDR3 totals 14 residues. Written as DNA, the CDR3 is TGTGCCAGCAGCTTGAGTGAATCGGACTATGGCTACACCTTC. Protein: CASSLSESDYGYTF.

The chain employs TRBV4-2 and TRBJ2-5, with D unresolved. Trimming cost V 3 bases and J 0 bases, with 8 bases left between them. Germline CDR1 and CDR2: LGHNA and YNFKEQ. The CDR3 sequence is 14 residues long. Here the CDR3 reads CASSHEGHQETQYF. CDR3 DNA sequence: TGTGCCAGCAGCCACGAAGGGCACCAAGAGACCCAGTACTTC.

CDR3 sequence reads: CASSPFAGDRNTEAFF. The DNA for the CDR3 is TGTGCCAGCTCACCCTTCGCAGGGGACAGGAACACTGAAGCTTTCTTT. The chain links TRBV18 to TRBJ1-1; 7 nucleotides align to TRBD1. Germline CDR1 and CDR2: KGHSH and LQKENI. V lost 3 bases and J lost 1; bases outside the gene matches: 8. The length of the CDR3 is 16 residues.

The chain has TRBV18 and TRBJ2-1; D call uncertain. Germline V gene data show CDR1 as KGHSH and CDR2 as LQKENI. This CDR3 is built from 12 residues. Trimming shortened V by 2 bases and J by 10 bases, and 9 bases separated the two germline ends. CDR3: CASSPYGSEQFF. The DNA for the CDR3 is TGTGCCAGCTCACCATACGGATCAGAGCAGTTCTTC.